This is a list of T cell receptor beta chains from one sample in a study of blood T cell repertoires in COVID-19. Data came from immunoSEQ multiplex PCR; TCRdb stores just in-frame clones and leaves some out. The table includes 300,000 to 500,000 clones, around nine tenths detected once. Sequencing used PBMCs or T cells enriched from blood (not recorded which). The receptors derive from a woman aged 25 to 39 with acute COVID-19. The CDR3 runs from the conserved cysteine through the conserved F or W. A D gene is named only where the DNA matches it firmly. A row's size may be missing; if present it is once, few, many or a size class.

d_call | j_call | clone_size | v_call | cdr3_aa | cdr3_nt
TRBD1 | TRBJ1-2 | once | TRBV5-6 | CASRYGQAHYGYTF | TGTGCCAGCAGATATGGACAGGCCCACTATGGCTACACCTTC
- | TRBJ2-7 | - | TRBV10-1 | CASSPTTVSYEQYF | TGCGCCAGCAGTCCAACGACAGTCTCCTACGAGCAGTACTTC
TRBD1 | TRBJ1-2 | - | TRBV24-1 | CATSDQTGGMDYGYTF | TGTGCCACCAGTGATCAGACAGGGGGCATGGACTATGGCTACACCTTC
- | TRBJ2-3 | - | TRBV10-3 | CAISGAGALSTDTQYF | TGTGCCATCAGTGGCGCGGGGGCTCTTAGCACAGATACGCAGTATTTT
- | TRBJ2-7 | - | TRBV11-1 | CASSSSDGSSYEQYF | TGTGCCAGCAGCTCCTCGGACGGGAGCTCCTACGAGCAGTACTTC
- | TRBJ2-1 | - | TRBV29-1 | CSATGYNEQFF | TGCAGCGCAACAGGGTACAATGAGCAGTTCTTC
TRBD2 | TRBJ2-2 | few | TRBV7-9 | CASSAPGLVHTGELFF | TGTGCCAGCAGCGCACCGGGACTAGTTCACACCGGGGAGCTGTTTTTT
- | TRBJ1-2 | - | TRBV20-1 | CSADSDYGYTF | TGCAGTGCCGACAGCGACTATGGCTACACCTTC
- | TRBJ2-3 | - | TRBV5-1 | CASSLGGLADTQYF | TGCGCCAGCAGCTTGGGGGGGCTCGCAGATACGCAGTATTTT
- | TRBJ2-2 | few | TRBV9 | CASSVDSTGELFF | TGTGCCAGCAGCGTAGACAGCACCGGGGAGCTGTTTTTT
TRBD1 | TRBJ1-6 | - | TRBV7-8 | CASSSQGSISSPLHF | TGTGCCAGCAGCTCACAGGGGTCTATTAGTTCACCCCTCCACTTT
TRBD2 | TRBJ2-3 | - | TRBV24-1 | CASGTSGGITDTQYF | TGTGCCTCCGGGACTAGCGGGGGAATCACAGATACGCAGTATTTT
- | TRBJ1-2 | - | TRBV6-1 | CASSDQVYGYTF | TGTGCCAGCAGTGATCAGGTCTATGGCTACACCTTC
- | TRBJ2-7 | - | TRBV12-3/TRBV12-4 | CASSMTPAGEQYF | TGTGCCAGCAGTATGACACCCGCGGGGGAGCAGTACTTC
- | TRBJ1-6 | once | TRBV5-1 | CASSLGPQGDNSPLHF | TGCGCCAGCAGCTTGGGCCCACAGGGCGACAATTCACCCCTCCACTTT
TRBD2 | TRBJ2-4 | - | TRBV5-1 | CASSLGSSGGILAKNIQYF | TGCGCCAGCAGCTTGGGGTCTAGCGGGGGGATCCTAGCCAAAAACATTCAGTACTTC
- | TRBJ1-5 | - | TRBV7-6 | CASSVRTRFGSNQPQHF | TGTGCCAGCAGCGTCAGAACTAGGTTTGGAAGCAATCAGCCCCAGCATTTT
- | TRBJ1-2 | - | TRBV7-2 | CASRGKLGAYGYTF | TGTGCCAGCAGGGGAAAATTGGGGGCTTATGGCTACACCTTC
- | TRBJ1-5 | - | TRBV4-1 | CASSQGFPASGNQPQHF | TGCGCCAGCAGCCAAGGGTTTCCTGCCTCAGGCAATCAGCCCCAGCATTTT
- | TRBJ1-5 | - | TRBV6-5 | CASRAVGLGNQPQHF | TGTGCCAGCAGGGCAGTAGGACTTGGCAATCAGCCCCAGCATTTT
- | TRBJ1-2 | - | TRBV24-1 | CATSDPLNPYGYTF | TGTGCCACCAGTGATCCCCTTAATCCTTATGGCTACACCTTC
- | TRBJ1-1 | - | TRBV7-3 | CASSLSGMNTEAFF | TGTGCCAGCAGCTTATCGGGGATGAACACTGAAGCTTTCTTT
- | TRBJ1-1 | few | TRBV18 | CASSPEAGNTEAFF | TGTGCCAGCTCACCAGAAGCGGGGAACACTGAAGCTTTCTTT
TRBD2 | TRBJ2-3 | - | TRBV19 | CASSAWTSGDTTDTQYF | TGTGCCAGTAGTGCCTGGACTAGCGGGGACACCACAGATACGCAGTATTTT
- | TRBJ1-3 | once | TRBV5-1 | CASSLDGGVAGNTIYF | TGCGCCAGCAGCTTGGACGGGGGGGTTGCTGGAAACACCATATATTTT